A single sample gave rise to the 27 T cell receptor beta chains below, sequenced in a study of immune cell composition in non-small cell lung cancer. Libraries were prepared by immunoSEQ multiplex PCR; TCRdb keeps only in-frame clonotypes and omits some of them. Among about 4,000 clones, around 68% were seen once, and the ten largest hold approximately 29%. Sequenced material: lung tumor tissue. All receptors come from a human donor with non-small cell lung cancer.

V is TRBV7-2 and J is TRBJ2-7; D might be TRBD2 (6 bases). Trimming left V 1 base short and J 4 bases short, with 14 bases between. The V gene's germline CDR1 is SGHTA and CDR2 FQGNSA. This CDR3 region has 15 residues. The CDR3 DNA reads as TGTGCCAGCAGCTTAGATAGCGGAAAGATTTACGAGCAGTACTTC. This sequence encodes CASSLDSGKIYEQYF.

This clone was seen more than once but under ten times. The chain joins TRBV4-3 to TRBJ2-3, with 11 bases aligning to TRBD2. Germline V lookup: CDR1 LGHNA, CDR2 YSLEER. V shed 3 bases and J 3 bases; nucleotides not matched to a gene: 8. This CDR3 comprises 17 residues. CDR3 sequence: CASSHETSGSWTDTQYF. CDR3 bases: TGCGCCAGCAGCCACGAAACTAGCGGGAGTTGGACAGATACGCAGTATTTT.

This chain joins TRBV27 and TRBJ2-1; 8 nucleotides agree with TRBD1. Trimming cost V 6 bases and J 9 bases; bases outside gene matches: 1. Germline lookup yields CDR1 MNHEY and CDR2 SMNVEV (reference sequence). The CDR3 is 11 amino acids. CDR3 in amino acids: CASRTGVEQFF. The CDR3 DNA is TGTGCCAGCAGGACAGGGGTTGAGCAGTTCTTC.

The CDR3 sequence is CASSLSGFDGYTF. CDR3 sequence (DNA): TGTGCCAGCAGCCTCTCGGGGTTTGATGGCTACACCTTC. The V call is TRBV7-9, the J call TRBJ1-2, with D hard to call. CDR1 SEHNR and CDR2 FQNEAQ come from the germline V gene (reference sequence). The CDR3 has 13 amino acids. Trimming removed 5 bases at V and 6 bases at J, with 13 bases between.

The chain carries TRBV5-1 and TRBJ2-5; D possibly corresponds to TRBD1 (6 bases). The V end was cut by 5 bases, the J end by 5 bases, with 22 bases between. This CDR3 comprises 16 residues. In germline, CDR1 is SGHRS, CDR2 YFSETQ. The CDR3 loop is CASSLQPQGLGETQYF. The DNA of the CDR3 is TGCGCCAGCAGTTTACAGCCTCAGGGGTTGGGTGAGACCCAGTACTTC.

This sequence joins TRBV5-1 and TRBJ1-2, with a possible D match to TRBD1 (5 bases). This CDR3 has 15 residues. Germline V CDR1 and CDR2: SGHRS, YFSETQ. Trimming removed 4 bases from V and 5 bases from J, with 18 bases in between. The CDR3 DNA reads TGCGCCAGCAGCCGCAACCAGGGCCTAAGTTATGGCTACACCTTC. Translation gives CASSRNQGLSYGYTF.

J is TRBJ2-3 and V is TRBV15; 7 bases are shared with TRBD2. CDR1 and CDR2 from the germline V gene are LNHNV and YYDKDF (reference sequence). The CDR3 extends over 14 amino acids. The trim removed 0 bases at V and 6 bases at J, leaving 3 bases unmatched. The CDR3 loop is CATSRDSGGDTQYF. The CDR3 DNA sequence: TGTGCCACCAGCAGAGATTCCGGGGGGGATACGCAGTATTTT.

This chain links TRBV29-1 with TRBJ1-3; D is possibly TRBD1 (6 bases). The CDR3 contains 16 residues. Trimming left V 1 base short and J 1 base short, with 14 bases between. The V gene's germline CDR1 is SQVTM and CDR2 ANQGSEA. The CDR3 is CSVEGLAGDSGNTIYF. DNA of the CDR3: TGCAGCGTTGAAGGGCTAGCAGGGGATTCTGGAAACACCATATATTTT.

The count of this clone is one. The chain couples TRBV5-6 to TRBJ1-1, with 8 bases aligning to TRBD1. J gave up 0 bases and V 3 bases, and 10 bases lay outside the gene matches. This CDR3 spans 17 amino acids. Germline CDR1 and CDR2: SGHDT and YYEEEE. In DNA form, the CDR3 reads TGTGCCAGCAGCTCCGGACAGGGCGGAAGGATGAACACTGAAGCTTTCTTT. Translated, it gives CASSSGQGGRMNTEAFF.

The chain carries TRBV4-2 and TRBJ2-7, with D maybe TRBD2 (6 bases). Germline CDR1 LGHNA, CDR2 YNFKEQ. V gave up 0 bases and J gave up 6 bases, with 15 bases separating them. There are 15 residues in the CDR3. The CDR3 nucleotides are TGTGCCAGCAGCCAAGAAAGAGGGCTAGCGAGCGAGCAGTACTTC. Its translation: CASSQERGLASEQYF.

The chain combines TRBV7-9 with TRBJ1-1; D may be TRBD1 (5 bases). Trimming removed 4 bases at V and 1 base at J, with 13 bases between. CDR1 is SEHNR, CDR2 FQNEAQ, per germline (reference sequence). The CDR3 is 15 amino acids. The CDR3 protein is CASSSPWDSNTEAFF. In DNA form, the CDR3 reads TGTGCCAGCAGCTCACCCTGGGACTCGAACACTGAAGCTTTCTTT. Full variable domain (remainder filled in from reference TRBV7-9 and TRBJ1-1): DTGVSQNPRHKITKRGQNVTFRCDPISEHNRLYWYRQTLGQGPEFLTYFQNEAQLEKSRLLSDRFSAERPKGSFSTLEIQRTEQGDSAMYLCASSSPWDSNTEAFFGQGTRLTVV.

The chain combines TRBV4-2 with TRBJ2-7; 11 bases agree with TRBD2. The CDR3 length is 14 residues. V trimming: 4 bases; J trimming: 5 bases; junction bases outside the gene matches: 4. The germline V gene encodes CDR1 LGHNA and CDR2 YNFKEQ. CDR3 sequence: CASSLAGGRDEQYF. As DNA, the CDR3 is TGTGCCAGCAGCCTAGCGGGAGGGCGGGACGAGCAGTACTTC.

The chain joins TRBV7-9 to TRBJ1-5, with a tentative D call TRBD1 (6 bases). The V end lost 9 bases, the J end lost 5 bases, and 23 bases lay between the germline ends. Looked up from germline, CDR1 is SEHNR and CDR2 is FQNEAQ (reference sequence). The CDR3 contains 16 residues. In DNA, the CDR3 is TGTGCCAGTGCCCAAGGGGGGGCGCGGTGGGATCAGCCCCAGCATTTT. Its protein product is CASAQGGARWDQPQHF. Looking up the rest from reference TRBV7-9 and TRBJ1-5 gives the full variable domain: DTGVSQNPRHKITKRGQNVTFRCDPISEHNRLYWYRQTLGQGPEFLTYFQNEAQLEKSRLLSDRFSAERPKGSFSTLEIQRTEQGDSAMYLCASAQGGARWDQPQHFGDGTRLSIL.

V is TRBV5-4 and J is TRBJ2-7; 11 bases align to TRBD2. CDR1 is SGHNT, CDR2 YYREEE, per germline (reference sequence). The V segment lost 0 bases and the J segment 1 base; nucleotides outside the gene matches: 3. The CDR3 extends over 16 amino acids. As DNA, the CDR3 is TGTGCCAGCAGCTTGGGTGTAGCGGGAGGGTCCTACGAGCAGTACTTC. It yields the protein CASSLGVAGGSYEQYF.

The V and J genes are TRBV11-2 and TRBJ2-1; the D is unclear. CDR1 and CDR2 from the germline V gene are SGHAT and FQNNGV. Trimming shortened V by 4 bases and J by 12 bases, and 13 bases separated the two germline ends. CDR3 length: 12 residues. The CDR3 DNA is TGTGCCAGCAGCTCCGGCGCTAGTGGGCAGTTCTTC. Residues: CASSSGASGQFF.

Details on this clone: The sample holds other DNA sequences that translate to the same CDR3. The chain links TRBV11-2 to TRBJ2-3; a weak D match, TRBD2 (5 bases). CDR1 is SGHAT, CDR2 FQNNGV, per germline. The CDR3 loop spans 16 amino acids. V lost 1 base to trimming and J lost 0 bases, with 11 bases between them. The CDR3 sequence: CASSLGGRGSTDTQYF. The CDR3 DNA reads TGTGCCAGCAGCTTAGGAGGTCGGGGAAGCACAGATACGCAGTATTTT.

The V call is TRBV5-4, the J call TRBJ2-4, with TRBD1 identical over 9 bases. Losses at the gene ends were 0 bases for V and 8 bases for J; bases not matched to a gene: 6. This CDR3 contains 15 residues. Germline lookup yields CDR1 SGHNT and CDR2 YYREEE (reference sequence). The CDR3, as DNA: TGTGCCAGCAGCTTGGACAGGGGGCGGAGAGACATTCAGTACTTC. It specifies CASSLDRGRRDIQYF. Together with reference TRBV5-4 and TRBJ2-4, the CDR3 gives the full variable domain: ETGVTQSPTHLIKTRGQQVTLRCSSQSGHNTVSWYQQALGQGPQFIFQYYREEENGRGNFPPRFSGLQFPNYSSELNVNALELDDSALYLCASSLDRGRRDIQYFGAGTRLSVL.

As DNA, the CDR3 is TGCGCCAGCATGCTAGAAGGACTGGAGACCGGGGAGCTGTTTTTT. Amino acids: CASMLEGLETGELFF. The gene calls are TRBV10-2 and TRBJ2-2, with D perhaps matching TRBD2 (5 bases). The germline gives CDR1 WSHSY, CDR2 SAAADI. CDR3 length equals 15 residues. V lost 7 bases to trimming and J lost 5 bases, with 17 bases between them.

This clone has more than one count but fewer than ten. The rearrangement uses TRBV28 and TRBJ1-5, with a weak D call TRBD1 (5 bases). The CDR3 runs to 14 residues. The germline V and J ends were trimmed by 6 bases and 4 bases, with 13 bases remaining between them. Germline assignment: CDR1 MDHEN and CDR2 SYDVKM. CDR3 region: CASRPTGPNQPQHF. The CDR3 DNA follows: TGTGCCAGCAGACCTACAGGACCTAATCAGCCCCAGCATTTT. Full variable domain (outside the CDR3, taken from reference TRBV28 and TRBJ1-5): DVKVTQSSRYLVKRTGEKVFLECVQDMDHENMFWYRQDPGLGLRLIYFSYDVKMKEKGDIPEGYSVSREKKERFSLILESASTNQTSMYLCASRPTGPNQPQHFGDGTRLSIL.

The J gene is TRBJ2-2, the V gene TRBV4-2, with 10 nucleotides matching TRBD2. V was clipped by 1 base and J by 0 bases; unmatched bases: 8. The CDR3 has 19 residues. Looked up from germline, CDR1 is LGHNA and CDR2 is YNFKEQ. The CDR3 bases are TGTGCCAGCAGCCAAGGGGCTAGCGGGAGAGGAGCGAACACCGGGGAGCTGTTTTTT. It encodes CASSQGASGRGANTGELFF.

The chain combines TRBV19 with TRBJ1-5; D ambiguous. This CDR3 region has 15 residues. The germline V and J ends were trimmed by 1 base and 5 bases, with 12 bases remaining between them. CDR1 and CDR2 from the germline V gene are LNHDA and SQIVND (reference sequence). The CDR3 DNA is TGTGCCAGTAGTATAGTTACCGGGTCGTATCAGCCCCAGCATTTT. This sequence encodes CASSIVTGSYQPQHF.

This clone ranks as hyperexpanded. This CDR3 is CATSSGANVLTF. The CDR3 nucleotides are TGTGCCACTTCCTCTGGGGCCAACGTCCTGACTTTC. The rearrangement links TRBV27 to TRBJ2-6, with D uncertain. The CDR3 runs to 12 residues. Germline V CDR1 and CDR2: MNHEY, SMNVEV (reference sequence). The ends were cut back, 10 bases at V and 0 bases at J, with 4 bases in the middle.

V and J are TRBV7-9 and TRBJ2-3; weak D call: TRBD1 (6 bases). V lost 2 bases and J lost 1, with 10 bases in between. The germline gives CDR1 SEHNR, CDR2 FQNEAQ (reference sequence). The CDR3 consists of 15 residues. As DNA, the CDR3 is TGTGCCAGCAGCTTACCACCAGGGGGCACAGATACGCAGTATTTT. Protein product: CASSLPPGGTDTQYF.

This rearrangement joins TRBV11-2 to TRBJ2-7, with D possibly matching TRBD2 (6 bases). The CDR3 consists of 14 residues. Germline lookup yields CDR1 SGHAT and CDR2 FQNNGV. V gave up 0 bases and J gave up 6 bases, with 12 bases separating them. This CDR3 is CASSLEGLRSEQYF. CDR3 DNA sequence: TGTGCCAGCAGCTTAGAGGGACTCCGAAGCGAGCAGTACTTC.

The chain has TRBV10-3 and TRBJ2-3, with unresolved D. This CDR3 is built from 13 residues. Looked up from germline, CDR1 is ENHRY and CDR2 is SYGVKD. The V gene lost 0 bases and the J gene lost 6 bases, with 7 bases spanning the gap. The CDR3 spells CAISESEKDTQYF. CDR3 DNA: TGTGCCATCAGTGAGTCTGAGAAGGATACGCAGTATTTT.

The V and J genes are TRBV19 and TRBJ2-5; 8 bases match TRBD1. Looked up from germline, CDR1 is LNHDA and CDR2 is SQIVND (reference sequence). This CDR3 has 13 residues. Trimming at V came to 8 bases and at J to 4 bases, leaving 6 bases not matched to a gene. The CDR3 sequence: CASGTGTGETQYF. The CDR3 coding sequence is TGTGCCAGTGGTACCGGGACAGGAGAGACCCAGTACTTC.

CDR3 in amino acids: CASSITTGPSSYEQYF. CDR3 in DNA: TGTGCCAGCAGCATTACGACAGGACCCTCCTCATACGAGCAGTACTTC. The V and J genes are TRBV7-8 and TRBJ2-7; D might be TRBD1 (6 bases). Germline CDR1 and CDR2: SGHVS and FQNEAQ. Trimming shortened V by 5 bases and J by 4 bases, and 21 bases separated the two germline ends. The CDR3 length is 16 residues.